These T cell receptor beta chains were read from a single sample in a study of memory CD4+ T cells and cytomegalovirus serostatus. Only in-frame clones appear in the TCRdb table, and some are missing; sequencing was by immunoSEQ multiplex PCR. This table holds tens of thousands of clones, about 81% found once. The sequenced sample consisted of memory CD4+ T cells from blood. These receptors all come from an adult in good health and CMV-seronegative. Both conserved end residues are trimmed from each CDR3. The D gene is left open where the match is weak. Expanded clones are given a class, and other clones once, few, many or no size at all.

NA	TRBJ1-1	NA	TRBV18	ASSPFKGETEAF
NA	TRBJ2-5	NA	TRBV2	ASRPGTQFQETQY
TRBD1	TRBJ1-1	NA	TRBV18	ASSPRGRVNTEAF
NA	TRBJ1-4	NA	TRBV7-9	ASSFWTEVGEKLF
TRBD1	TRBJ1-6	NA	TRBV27	ASSSQGGNSPLH
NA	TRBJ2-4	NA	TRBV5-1	ASSLTAGSAKNIQY
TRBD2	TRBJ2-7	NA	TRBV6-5	ASSFRLAGGTEQY
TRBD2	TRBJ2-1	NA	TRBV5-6	ASSLRASGPRTNEQF
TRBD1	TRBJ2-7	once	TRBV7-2	ASSPDRGRYEQY
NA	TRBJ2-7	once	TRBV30	AWSVQVWVYSDQRPYEQY
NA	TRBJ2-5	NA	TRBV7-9	ASSLTSGFGETQY
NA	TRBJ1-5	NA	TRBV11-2	ASSLEGGGNQPQH
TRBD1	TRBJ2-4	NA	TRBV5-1	ASSLASGGSRDIQY
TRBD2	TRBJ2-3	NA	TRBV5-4	ASSLRAGGNTDTQY
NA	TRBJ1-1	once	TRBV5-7	ASSMKTYTEAF
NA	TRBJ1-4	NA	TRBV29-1	SVGGRGGNEKLF
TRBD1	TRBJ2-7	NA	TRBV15	ATSRGRQGAYEQY
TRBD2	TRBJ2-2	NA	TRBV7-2	ASSFGGLAGAGELF
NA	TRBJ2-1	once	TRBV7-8	ASSLVPVGVRGAYNEQF
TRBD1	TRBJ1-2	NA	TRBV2	ASSEGRGRDGYT
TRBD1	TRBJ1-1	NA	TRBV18	ASSPVPEQGEAF
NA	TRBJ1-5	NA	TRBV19	ASSTAANRAAQPQH
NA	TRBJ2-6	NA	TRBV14	ASVPSGANVLT
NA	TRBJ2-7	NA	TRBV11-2	ASNPGGSSYEQY
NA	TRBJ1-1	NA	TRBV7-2	ASSLAFSTEAF
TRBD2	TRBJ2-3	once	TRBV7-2	ASSLIAGVGADTQY